The next 16 T cell receptor beta chains were all read from a single sample in a study of T cell repertoires in cytomegalovirus infection. TCRdb processed the reads anew with MiXCR; each CDR3 protein has one entry. The sample includes 250,000 or so distinct CDR3 sequences, around 12% of them seen just once. The sequencing sample was made of PBMCs. These receptors originate from a human donor in good health (CMV status not recorded). Some clones in this sample may be carry-over from other donors' samples.

This clonotype was observed a few times. The genes are TRBV20-1 and TRBJ2-4; a possible D gene is TRBD1 (6 bases). V was shortened by 6 bases and J by 9 bases, with 15 bases between the two germline ends. This CDR3 has 12 residues. From germline, CDR1 is DFQATT and CDR2 SNEGSKA (reference sequence). CDR3 sequence (DNA): TGCAGTGCCCGGACAGAGGGAAGCATTCAGTACTTC. It yields the protein CSARTEGSIQYF.

This clonotype was observed many times. V gene TRBV4-3 combines with J gene TRBJ2-5, with TRBD1 identical over 9 bases. The CDR3 covers 15 residues. Germline assignment: CDR1 LGHNA and CDR2 YSLEER. Germline trimming cut 3 bases from V and 7 bases from J; bases unmatched to any gene: 9. CDR3 DNA sequence: TGCGCCAGCAGCCAGGGCGGGACAGGGAGAGCGACCCAGTACTTC. Amino acids: CASSQGGTGRATQYF.

In its sample, this clonotype was seen a few times. The genes are TRBV28 and TRBJ2-1; D might be TRBD1 (5 bases). V shed 4 bases and J shed 7 bases, with 8 bases lying between them. This CDR3 is 12 amino acids long. Per the germline V gene, CDR1 is MDHEN and CDR2 is SYDVKM. CDR3 residues: CASSSDRNEQFF. The DNA for the CDR3 is TGTGCCAGCAGTTCTGACAGAAATGAGCAGTTCTTC.

This clonotype was detected only a few times. This chain links TRBV28 with TRBJ1-5; no firm D call. With 2 bases removed from V and 4 bases from J, the gap between germline ends came to 9 bases. The CDR3 has 14 residues. CDR1 and CDR2 (germline): MDHEN, SYDVKM. CDR3: CASSLSRENQPQHF. The DNA of the CDR3 is TGTGCCAGCAGTTTAAGCCGGGAGAATCAGCCCCAGCATTTT.

The chain couples TRBV5-4 to TRBJ2-5, with TRBD1 matching over 9 bases. The trim removed 6 bases at V and 3 bases at J, leaving 12 bases unmatched. Per germline, CDR1 SGHNT and CDR2 YYREEE (reference sequence). The CDR3 spans 16 residues. CDR3 nucleotide sequence: TGTGCCAGCACCTCTCCGGGACAGGGTGGAAAAGAGACCCAGTACTTC. This sequence encodes CASTSPGQGGKETQYF.

This clonotype was observed a few times. This chain connects TRBV10-3 to TRBJ2-7; D might be TRBD1 (6 bases). Germline V gives CDR1 ENHRY, CDR2 SYGVKD. The CDR3 is 14 residues long. V was cut by 4 bases and J by 0 bases, with 10 bases left in between. CDR3 in DNA: TGTGCCATCAGTGTTGGGGACAACTCCTACGAGCAGTACTTC. This gives the protein CAISVGDNSYEQYF.

This clonotype was detected many times. The CDR3: CSARGNSYEQYF. The CDR3 DNA sequence: TGCAGTGCTAGAGGGAACAGCTACGAGCAGTACTTC. The chain joins TRBV20-1 to TRBJ2-7, with unresolved D. From germline, CDR1 is DFQATT and CDR2 SNEGSKA (reference sequence). The CDR3 length is 12 residues. Trimming stripped 1 base from V and 3 bases from J, with 7 bases between.

The rearrangement links TRBV15 to TRBJ2-3, with D uncertain. The CDR3 consists of 15 residues. Trimming cost V 4 bases and J 1 base, with 12 bases left between them. CDR1 and CDR2 (germline): LNHNV, YYDKDF (reference sequence). The CDR3 reads CATSKPRQGTDTQYF. CDR3 nucleotide sequence: TGTGCCACCAGCAAGCCTCGGCAGGGCACAGATACGCAGTATTTT. The whole variable domain, remainder taken from reference TRBV15 and TRBJ2-3, is DAMVIQNPRYQVTQFGKPVTLSCSQTLNHNVMYWYQQKSSQAPKLLFHYYDKDFNNEADTPDNFQSRRPNTSFCFLDIRSPGLGDTAMYLCATSKPRQGTDTQYFGPGTRLTVL.

This clonotype has a count of ten or more. V is TRBV4-1 and J is TRBJ2-1, with D perhaps matching TRBD2 (6 bases). Between the trimmed V and J ends, which lost 1 base and 10 bases, there was a span of 14 bases. Germline-derived CDR1 and CDR2 are MGHRA and YSYEKL. This CDR3 is 14 amino acids long. DNA of the CDR3: TGCGCCAGCAGCCAAGCGACTAGTCGTTACGAGCAGTTCTTC. This gives the protein CASSQATSRYEQFF.

This rearrangement joins TRBV5-6 to TRBJ2-1; D gene unclear. Deletions cut 5 bases from V and 5 bases from J, with 14 bases between. Germline V gene sequence: CDR1 SGHDT, CDR2 YYEEEE. This CDR3 region has 14 residues. In DNA, the CDR3 is TGTGCCAGCAGTTACCCTCCAATAGACAATGAGCAGTTCTTC. Protein product: CASSYPPIDNEQFF.

This clonotype was recorded at least ten times. The chain combines TRBV11-2 with TRBJ2-7; 7 nucleotides align to TRBD1. The junction had 11 bases not matched to a gene; V was cut back by 5 bases and J by 4 bases. The length of the CDR3 is 15 residues. Germline CDR1 is SGHAT and CDR2 is FQNNGV. CDR3 bases: TGTGCCAGCAGCATAACAGGGGTTAAGTTTTACGAGCAGTACTTC. Amino acid sequence: CASSITGVKFYEQYF.

This clonotype was recorded many times. In nucleotides, the CDR3 is TGTGCCAGCAGTCGTGACAGGGGAACTAATGAAAAACTGTTTTTT. Its protein is CASSRDRGTNEKLFF. This sequence joins TRBV6-1 and TRBJ1-4; TRBD1 matches at 8 bases. CDR1 and CDR2 from the germline V gene are MNHNS and SASEGT. V gave up 5 bases and J gave up 1 base; unmatched junction bases: 3. The length of the CDR3 is 15 residues.

The chain is built from TRBV28 and TRBJ2-3; 7 bases agree with TRBD2. This CDR3 comprises 17 residues. J gave up 3 bases and V 5 bases, and 14 bases lay outside the gene matches. The V gene's germline CDR1 is MDHEN and CDR2 SYDVKM. Here the CDR3 reads CASSVEVEGGRTDTQYF. CDR3 nucleotides: TGTGCCAGCAGTGTCGAGGTAGAGGGAGGGAGGACAGATACGCAGTATTTT.

V usage is TRBV20-1 and J usage is TRBJ1-2, with 12 bases identical to TRBD1. Germline assignment: CDR1 DFQATT and CDR2 SNEGSKA (reference sequence). This CDR3 contains 14 residues. V was pared by 0 bases and J by 13 bases, with 9 bases of the junction left unmatched. This CDR3 is CSARDPGQGAGGTF. CDR3 nucleotides: TGCAGTGCTAGAGATCCGGGACAGGGGGCCGGTGGCACCTTC.

This clonotype appeared many times. The rearrangement links TRBV19 to TRBJ2-2; D may be TRBD1 or TRBD2 (5 bases each). Deletions cut 7 bases from V and 6 bases from J, with 15 bases between. The germline V gene encodes CDR1 LNHDA and CDR2 SQIVND (reference sequence). CDR3 size: 14 residues. The CDR3 region has the DNA TGTGCCAGTACCCCCCCCGTGGGACCCGGGGAGCTGTTTTTT. This sequence encodes CASTPPVGPGELFF.

This clonotype was counted at least ten times. The rearrangement joins TRBV7-2 to TRBJ2-7; 10 bases are a match to TRBD2. Germline trimming cut 8 bases from V and 4 bases from J; bases unmatched to any gene: 14. There are 16 residues in the CDR3. CDR1 SGHTA and CDR2 FQGNSA come from the germline V gene. The CDR3 region has the DNA TGTGCCAGCCTCCCGGGGAGCGGGAGGGCCGGGTACGAGCAGTACTTC. Residues: CASLPGSGRAGYEQYF.